This TCR beta chain was profiled in a study of blood T cell repertoires in COVID-19. The CDR3 consists of 14 residues. The trim removed 4 bases at V and 3 bases at J, leaving 0 bases unmatched. Germline V gives CDR1 MNHEY, CDR2 SVGEGT. This clone has just a few counts. Participants, about 18 to 90 years old, spanned 25 or so US areas. TCRdb's table, derived via immunoSEQ multiplex PCR, lists solely in-frame clones and lacks some. The sample lists about 430,000 clones; around nine tenths were seen once. Sample: PBMCs or T cells enriched from blood (not recorded which). This rearrangement joins TRBV6-2 or TRBV6-3 to TRBJ2-1; the match to TRBD2 covers 10 bases. The TCR comes from a woman younger than 35 who had been exposed to COVID-19. DNA for the CDR3: TGTGCCAGCAGTTTAGCGGGGGGCTACAATGAGCAGTTCTTC. Translating it yields CASSLAGGYNEQFF.